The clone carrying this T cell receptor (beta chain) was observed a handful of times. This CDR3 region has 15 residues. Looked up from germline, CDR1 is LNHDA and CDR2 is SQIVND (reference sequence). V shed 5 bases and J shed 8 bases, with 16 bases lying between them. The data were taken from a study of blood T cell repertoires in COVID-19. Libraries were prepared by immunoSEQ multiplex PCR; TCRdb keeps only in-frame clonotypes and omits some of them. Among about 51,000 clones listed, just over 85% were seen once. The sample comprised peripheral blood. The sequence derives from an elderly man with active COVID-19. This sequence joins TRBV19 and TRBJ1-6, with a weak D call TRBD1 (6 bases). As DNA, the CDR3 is TGTGCCAGTAGTGAGGGGGGGACGTTTGATTCACCCCTCCACTTT. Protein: CASSEGGTFDSPLHF. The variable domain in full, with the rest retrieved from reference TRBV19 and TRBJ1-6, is DGGITQSPKYLFRKEGQNVTLSCEQNLNHDAMYWYRQDPGQGLRLIYYSQIVNDFQKGDIAEGYSVSREKKESFPLTVTSAQKNPTAFYLCASSEGGTFDSPLHFGNGTRLTVT.